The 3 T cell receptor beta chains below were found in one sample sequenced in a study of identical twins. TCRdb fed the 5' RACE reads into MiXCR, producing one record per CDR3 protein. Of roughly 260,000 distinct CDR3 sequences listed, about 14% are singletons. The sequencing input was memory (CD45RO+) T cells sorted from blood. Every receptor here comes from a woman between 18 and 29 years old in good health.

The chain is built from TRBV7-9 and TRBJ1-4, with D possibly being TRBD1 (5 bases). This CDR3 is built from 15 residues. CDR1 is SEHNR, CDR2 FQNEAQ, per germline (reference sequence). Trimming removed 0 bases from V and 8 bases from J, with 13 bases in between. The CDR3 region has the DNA TGTGCCAGCAGCTTAGCCTTAGGACAAAGGGAAAAACTGTTTTTT. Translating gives CASSLALGQREKLFF.

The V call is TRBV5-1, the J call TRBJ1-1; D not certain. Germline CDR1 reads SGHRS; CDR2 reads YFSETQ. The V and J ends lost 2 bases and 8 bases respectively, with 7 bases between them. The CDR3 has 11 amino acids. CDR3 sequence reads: CASSFEQEAFF. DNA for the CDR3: TGCGCCAGCAGCTTCGAACAGGAAGCTTTCTTT.

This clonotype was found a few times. CDR3 protein: CSASLETQYF. CDR3 DNA: TGCAGTGCTAGCCTGGAGACCCAGTACTTC. The chain links TRBV20-1 to TRBJ2-5; no definite D call. The ends were cut back, 3 bases at V and 5 bases at J, with 4 bases in the middle. Per the germline V gene, CDR1 is DFQATT and CDR2 is SNEGSKA (reference sequence). This CDR3 is 10 amino acids long.